The clone carrying this TCR beta chain has only a few counts. TCRdb passed the RT-PCR reads through MiXCR, listing each CDR3 protein once. This repertoire shows about 680,000 distinct CDR3 sequences, approximately 15% found once; its top ten account for 3.6%. The CDR3 is 16 amino acids. J was trimmed by 7 bases and V by 3 bases; bases with no gene match: 8. Germline V gene lookup returns CDR1 SGHAT and CDR2 FQDESV (reference sequence). Sequenced sample: memory CD4+ T cells from blood. The receptor was isolated from a female donor in good health, serving as a healthy control. The V and J genes are TRBV11-1 and TRBJ2-1; the match to TRBD2 covers 11 bases. In DNA, the CDR3 is TGTGCCAGCAGCTTGGGACTAGCGGCCGGCGGGAATGAGCAGTTCTTC. It codes for CASSLGLAAGGNEQFF.